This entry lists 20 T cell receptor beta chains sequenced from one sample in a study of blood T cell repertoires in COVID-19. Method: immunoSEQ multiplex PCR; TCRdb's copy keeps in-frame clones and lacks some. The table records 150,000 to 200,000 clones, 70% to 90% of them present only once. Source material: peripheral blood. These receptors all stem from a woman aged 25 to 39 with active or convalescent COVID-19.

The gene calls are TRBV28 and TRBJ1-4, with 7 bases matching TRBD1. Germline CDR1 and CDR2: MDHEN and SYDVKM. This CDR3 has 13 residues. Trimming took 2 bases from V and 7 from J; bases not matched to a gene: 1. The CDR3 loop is CASSLRTGEKLFF. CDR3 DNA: TGTGCCAGCAGTTTACGGACAGGTGAAAAACTGTTTTTT. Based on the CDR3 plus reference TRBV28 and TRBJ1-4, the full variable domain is DVKVTQSSRYLVKRTGEKVFLECVQDMDHENMFWYRQDPGLGLRLIYFSYDVKMKEKGDIPEGYSVSREKKERFSLILESASTNQTSMYLCASSLRTGEKLFFGSGTQLSVL.

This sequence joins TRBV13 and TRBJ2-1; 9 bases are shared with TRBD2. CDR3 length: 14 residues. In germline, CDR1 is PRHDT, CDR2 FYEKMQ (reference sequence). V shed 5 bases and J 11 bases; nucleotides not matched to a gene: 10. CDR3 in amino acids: CASSLPRTSDKQFF. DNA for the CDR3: TGTGCCAGCAGCCTCCCTAGGACTAGCGATAAGCAGTTCTTC.

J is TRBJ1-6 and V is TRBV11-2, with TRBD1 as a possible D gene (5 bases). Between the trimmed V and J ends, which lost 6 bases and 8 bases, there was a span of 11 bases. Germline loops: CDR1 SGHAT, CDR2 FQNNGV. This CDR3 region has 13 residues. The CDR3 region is CASRGGRDSPLHF. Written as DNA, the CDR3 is TGTGCCAGCAGGGGGGGGAGGGATTCACCCCTCCACTTT.

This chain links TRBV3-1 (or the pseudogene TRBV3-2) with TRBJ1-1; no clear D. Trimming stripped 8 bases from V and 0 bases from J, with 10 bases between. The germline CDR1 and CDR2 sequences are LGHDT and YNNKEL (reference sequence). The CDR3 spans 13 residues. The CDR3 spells CASRGPMNTEAFF. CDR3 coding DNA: TGTGCCAGCCGAGGGCCCATGAACACTGAAGCTTTCTTT.

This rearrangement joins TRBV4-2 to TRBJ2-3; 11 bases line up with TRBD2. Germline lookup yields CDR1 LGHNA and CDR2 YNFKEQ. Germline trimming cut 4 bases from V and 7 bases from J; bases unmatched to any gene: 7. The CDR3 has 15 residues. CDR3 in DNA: TGTGCCAGCAGCCCCCTTAGCGGGGGGGCGTATACGCAGTATTTT. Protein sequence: CASSPLSGGAYTQYF.

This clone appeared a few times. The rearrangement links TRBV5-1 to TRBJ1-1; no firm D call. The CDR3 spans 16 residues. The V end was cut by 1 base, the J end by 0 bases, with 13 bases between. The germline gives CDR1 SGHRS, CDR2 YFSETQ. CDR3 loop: CASSLYGTTMNTEAFF. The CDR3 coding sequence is TGCGCCAGCAGCTTGTACGGTACCACTATGAACACTGAAGCTTTCTTT.

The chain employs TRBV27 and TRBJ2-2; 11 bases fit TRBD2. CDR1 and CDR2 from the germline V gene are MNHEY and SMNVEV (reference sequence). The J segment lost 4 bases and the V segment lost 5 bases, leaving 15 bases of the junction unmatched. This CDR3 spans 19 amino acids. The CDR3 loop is CASSRKGSGRALVTGELFF. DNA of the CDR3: TGTGCCAGCAGTCGTAAGGGTAGCGGGAGGGCCTTGGTCACCGGGGAGCTGTTTTTT.

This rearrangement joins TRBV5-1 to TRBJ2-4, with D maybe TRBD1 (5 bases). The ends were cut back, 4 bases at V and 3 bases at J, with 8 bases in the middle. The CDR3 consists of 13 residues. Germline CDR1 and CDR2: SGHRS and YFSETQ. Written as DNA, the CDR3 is TGCGCCAGCAGCACAGGCTTCAAAAACATTCAGTACTTC. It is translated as CASSTGFKNIQYF.

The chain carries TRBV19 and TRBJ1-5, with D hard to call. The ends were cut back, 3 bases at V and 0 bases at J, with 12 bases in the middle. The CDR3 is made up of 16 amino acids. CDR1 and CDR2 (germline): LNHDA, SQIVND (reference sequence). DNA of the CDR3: TGTGCCAGTAGTATTTCCTTGAGGTATAGCAATCAGCCCCAGCATTTT. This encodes CASSISLRYSNQPQHF.

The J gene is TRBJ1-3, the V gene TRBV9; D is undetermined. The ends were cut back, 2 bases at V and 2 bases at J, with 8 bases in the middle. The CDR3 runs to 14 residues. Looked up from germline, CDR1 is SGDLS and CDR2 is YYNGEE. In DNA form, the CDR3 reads TGTGCCAGCAGCGTGACGGAGGCTGGAAACACCATATATTTT. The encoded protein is CASSVTEAGNTIYF.

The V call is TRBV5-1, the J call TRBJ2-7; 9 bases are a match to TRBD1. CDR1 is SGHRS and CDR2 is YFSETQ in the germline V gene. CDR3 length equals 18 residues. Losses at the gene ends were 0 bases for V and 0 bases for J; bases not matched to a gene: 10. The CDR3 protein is CASSLASTGGANSYEQYF. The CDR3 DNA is TGCGCCAGCAGCTTGGCCTCGACAGGGGGTGCCAACTCCTACGAGCAGTACTTC. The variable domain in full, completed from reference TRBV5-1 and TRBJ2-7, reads KAGVTQTPRYLIKTRGQQVTLSCSPISGHRSVSWYQQTPGQGLQFLFEYFSETQRNKGNFPGRFSGRQFSNSRSEMNVSTLELGDSALYLCASSLASTGGANSYEQYFGPGTRLTVT.

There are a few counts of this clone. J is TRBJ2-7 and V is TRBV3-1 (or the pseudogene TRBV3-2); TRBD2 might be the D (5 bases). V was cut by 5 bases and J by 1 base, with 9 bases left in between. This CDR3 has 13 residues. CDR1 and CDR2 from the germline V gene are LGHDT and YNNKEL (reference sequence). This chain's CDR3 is CASSSGYSYEQYF. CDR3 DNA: TGTGCCAGCAGCTCGGGGTATTCCTACGAGCAGTACTTC.

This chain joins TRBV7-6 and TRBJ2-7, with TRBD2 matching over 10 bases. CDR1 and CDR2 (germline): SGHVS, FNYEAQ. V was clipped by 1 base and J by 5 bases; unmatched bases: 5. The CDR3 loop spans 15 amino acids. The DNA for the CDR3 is TGTGCCAGCAGCTTAGTGCTAGCGGGAGTTAACGAGCAGTACTTC. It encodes CASSLVLAGVNEQYF. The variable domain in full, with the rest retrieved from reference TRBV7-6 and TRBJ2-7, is GAGVSQSPRYKVTKRGQDVALRCDPISGHVSLYWYRQALGQGPEFLTYFNYEAQQDKSGLPNDRFSAERPEGSISTLTIQRTEQRDSAMYRCASSLVLAGVNEQYFGPGTRLTVT.

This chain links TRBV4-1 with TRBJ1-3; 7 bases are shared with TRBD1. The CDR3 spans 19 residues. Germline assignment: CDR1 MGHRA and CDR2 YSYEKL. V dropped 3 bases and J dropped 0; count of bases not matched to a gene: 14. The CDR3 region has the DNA TGCGCCAGCAGCCACCAAGGGGGGACAGTCCCGAACTCTGGAAACACCATATATTTT. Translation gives CASSHQGGTVPNSGNTIYF.

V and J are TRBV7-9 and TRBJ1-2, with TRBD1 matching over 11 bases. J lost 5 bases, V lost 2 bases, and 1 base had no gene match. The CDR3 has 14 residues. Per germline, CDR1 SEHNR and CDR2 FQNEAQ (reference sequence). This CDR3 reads CASSLRDRGYGYTF. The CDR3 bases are TGTGCCAGCAGCTTAAGGGACAGGGGGTATGGCTACACCTTC.

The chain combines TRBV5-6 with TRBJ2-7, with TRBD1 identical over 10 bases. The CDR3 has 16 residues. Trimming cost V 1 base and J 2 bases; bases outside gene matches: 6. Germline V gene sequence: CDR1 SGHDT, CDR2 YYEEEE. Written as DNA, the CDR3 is TGTGCCAGCAGCTTGTGGGGGACAGGGGATCCCTACGAGCAGTACTTC. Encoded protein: CASSLWGTGDPYEQYF.

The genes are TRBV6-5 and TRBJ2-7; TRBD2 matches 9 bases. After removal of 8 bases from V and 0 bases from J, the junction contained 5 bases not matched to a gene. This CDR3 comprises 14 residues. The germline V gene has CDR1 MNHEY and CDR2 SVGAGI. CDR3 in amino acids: CASGAGGRSYEQYF. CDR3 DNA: TGTGCCAGCGGAGCGGGAGGCCGCTCCTACGAGCAGTACTTC.

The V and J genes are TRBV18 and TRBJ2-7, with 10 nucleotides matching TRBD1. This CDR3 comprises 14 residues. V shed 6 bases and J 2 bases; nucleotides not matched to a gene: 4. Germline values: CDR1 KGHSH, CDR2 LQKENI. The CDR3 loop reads CASSSGTGAYEQYF. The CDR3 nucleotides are TGTGCCAGCTCGTCCGGGACAGGGGCCTACGAGCAGTACTTC.

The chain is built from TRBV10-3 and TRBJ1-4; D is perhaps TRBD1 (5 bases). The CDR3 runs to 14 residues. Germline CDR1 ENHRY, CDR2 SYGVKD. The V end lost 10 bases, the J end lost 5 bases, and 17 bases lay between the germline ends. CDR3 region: CATAPLTDNEKLFF. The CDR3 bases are TGTGCCACCGCCCCGCTGACAGACAATGAAAAACTGTTTTTT.

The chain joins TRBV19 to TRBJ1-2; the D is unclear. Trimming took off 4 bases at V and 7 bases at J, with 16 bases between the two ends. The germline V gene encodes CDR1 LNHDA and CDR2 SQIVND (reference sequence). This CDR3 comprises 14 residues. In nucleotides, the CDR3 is TGTGCCAGTAGTACCCCGGGTCCCCTCCGTGGCTACACCTTC. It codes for CASSTPGPLRGYTF.